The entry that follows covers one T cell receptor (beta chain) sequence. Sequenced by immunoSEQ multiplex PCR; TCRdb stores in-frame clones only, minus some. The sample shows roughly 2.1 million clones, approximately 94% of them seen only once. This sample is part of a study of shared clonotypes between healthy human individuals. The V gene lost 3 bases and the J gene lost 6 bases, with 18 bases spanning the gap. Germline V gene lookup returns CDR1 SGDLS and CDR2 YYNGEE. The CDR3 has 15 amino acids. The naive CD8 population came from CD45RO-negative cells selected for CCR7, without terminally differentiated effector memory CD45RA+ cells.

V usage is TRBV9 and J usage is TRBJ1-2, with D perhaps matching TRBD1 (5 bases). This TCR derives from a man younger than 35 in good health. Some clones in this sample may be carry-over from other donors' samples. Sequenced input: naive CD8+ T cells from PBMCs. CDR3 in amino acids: CASSARDGIRDGYTF. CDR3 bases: TGTGCCAGCAGCGCCCGGGACGGGATACGGGATGGCTACACCTTC. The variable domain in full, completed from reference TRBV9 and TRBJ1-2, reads DSGVTQTPKHLITATGQRVTLRCSPRSGDLSVYWYQQSLDQGLQFLIQYYNGEERAKGNILERFSAQQFPDLHSELNLSSLELGDSALYFCASSARDGIRDGYTFGSGTRLTVV.